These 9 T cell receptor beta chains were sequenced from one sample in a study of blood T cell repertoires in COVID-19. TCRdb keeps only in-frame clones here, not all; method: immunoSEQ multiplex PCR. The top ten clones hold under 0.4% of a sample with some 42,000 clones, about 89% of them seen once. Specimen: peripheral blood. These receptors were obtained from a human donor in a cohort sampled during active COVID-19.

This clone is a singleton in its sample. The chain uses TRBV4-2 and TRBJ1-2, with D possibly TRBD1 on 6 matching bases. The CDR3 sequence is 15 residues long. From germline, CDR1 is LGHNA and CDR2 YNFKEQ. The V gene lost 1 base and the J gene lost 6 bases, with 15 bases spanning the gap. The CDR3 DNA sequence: TGTGCCAGCAGCCAAGCTTACACAGGGTCCCATGGCTACACCTTC. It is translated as CASSQAYTGSHGYTF.

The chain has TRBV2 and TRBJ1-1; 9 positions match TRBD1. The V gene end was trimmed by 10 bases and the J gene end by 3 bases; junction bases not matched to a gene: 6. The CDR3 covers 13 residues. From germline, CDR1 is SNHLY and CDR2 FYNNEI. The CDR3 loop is CANFDRGDTEAFF. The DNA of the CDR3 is TGTGCCAACTTTGACAGGGGGGACACTGAAGCTTTCTTT.

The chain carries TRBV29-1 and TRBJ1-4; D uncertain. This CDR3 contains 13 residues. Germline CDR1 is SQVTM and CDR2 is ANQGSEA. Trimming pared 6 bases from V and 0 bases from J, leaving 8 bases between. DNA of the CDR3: TGCAGCGTAACAGCCGCAACTAATGAAAAACTGTTTTTT. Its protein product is CSVTAATNEKLFF.

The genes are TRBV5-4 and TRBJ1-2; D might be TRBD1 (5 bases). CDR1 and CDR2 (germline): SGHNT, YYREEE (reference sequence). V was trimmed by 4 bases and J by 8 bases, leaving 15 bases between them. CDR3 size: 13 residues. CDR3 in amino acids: CASSTRVGAGYTF. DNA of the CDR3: TGTGCCAGCAGCACACGGGTTGGGGCGGGCTACACCTTC.

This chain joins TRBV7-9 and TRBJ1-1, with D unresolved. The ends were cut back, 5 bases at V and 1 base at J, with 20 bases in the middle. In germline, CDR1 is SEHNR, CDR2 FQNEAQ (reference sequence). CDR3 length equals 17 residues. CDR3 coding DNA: TGTGCCAGCAGCCTCCTGGCCGACTCCTCAGCGAACACTGAAGCTTTCTTT. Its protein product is CASSLLADSSANTEAFF. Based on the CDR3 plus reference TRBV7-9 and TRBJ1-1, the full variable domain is DTGVSQNPRHKITKRGQNVTFRCDPISEHNRLYWYRQTLGQGPEFLTYFQNEAQLEKSRLLSDRFSAERPKGSFSTLEIQRTEQGDSAMYLCASSLLADSSANTEAFFGQGTRLTVV.

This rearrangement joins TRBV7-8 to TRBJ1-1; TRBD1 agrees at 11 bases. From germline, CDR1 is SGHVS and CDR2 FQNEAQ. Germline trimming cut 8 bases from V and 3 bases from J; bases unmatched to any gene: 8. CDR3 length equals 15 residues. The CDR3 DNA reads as TGTGCCAGCTTTTCGGGGGGACAGGGGGACACTGAAGCTTTCTTT. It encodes CASFSGGQGDTEAFF.

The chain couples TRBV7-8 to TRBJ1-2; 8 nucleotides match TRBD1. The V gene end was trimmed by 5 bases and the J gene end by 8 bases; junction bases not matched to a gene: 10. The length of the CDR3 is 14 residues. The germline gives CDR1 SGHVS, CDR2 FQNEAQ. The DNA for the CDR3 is TGTGCCAGCAGCCCTAGGGCAGGGGGCGACGGCTACACCTTC. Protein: CASSPRAGGDGYTF.

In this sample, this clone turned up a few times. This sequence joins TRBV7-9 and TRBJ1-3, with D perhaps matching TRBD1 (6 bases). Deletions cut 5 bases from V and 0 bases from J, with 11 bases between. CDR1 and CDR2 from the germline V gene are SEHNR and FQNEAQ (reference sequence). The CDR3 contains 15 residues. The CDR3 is CASSRQGYSGNTIYF. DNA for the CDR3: TGTGCCAGCAGCCGTCAGGGGTACTCTGGAAACACCATATATTTT. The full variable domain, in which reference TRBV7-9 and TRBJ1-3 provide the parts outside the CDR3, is DTGVSQNPRHKITKRGQNVTFRCDPISEHNRLYWYRQTLGQGPEFLTYFQNEAQLEKSRLLSDRFSAERPKGSFSTLEIQRTEQGDSAMYLCASSRQGYSGNTIYFGEGSWLTVV.

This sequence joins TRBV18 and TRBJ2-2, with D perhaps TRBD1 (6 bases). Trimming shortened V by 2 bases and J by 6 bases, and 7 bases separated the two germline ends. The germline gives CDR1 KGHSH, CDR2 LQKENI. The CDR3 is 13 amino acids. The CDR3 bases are TGTGCCAGCTCACCAACAGGGCCCGGGGAGCTGTTTTTT. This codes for CASSPTGPGELFF.